This T cell receptor beta chain was sequenced in a study of CD8+ T cells in alopecia areata. General study points: It was lesional scalp, especially alopecia totalis/universalis, that showed higher clonality than normal scalp. Sequencing of scalp samples also captures resident alphabeta T cells of normal skin.

RNA extraction was followed by reverse transcription into cDNA, which acted as the sequencing template. Clones were sequenced by immunoSEQ multiplex PCR, and TCRdb holds only the in-frame ones, with some missing. This sample has 200,000 to 250,000 clones, with approximately 53% found just once. As to this clone: Its antigen remains unknown.

The sequencing sample was made of CD8+ T cells sorted from blood. This sequence originates from a human donor in good health.

CDR3 sequence reads: CSVGVLNTEAFF. In nucleotides, the CDR3 is TGCAGCGTTGGGGTGTTGAACACTGAAGCTTTCTTT. The chain is built from TRBV29-1 and TRBJ1-1; no definite D call. The CDR3 is 12 amino acids. The V end was cut by 4 bases, the J end by 0 bases, with 6 bases between. Germline loops: CDR1 SQVTM, CDR2 ANQGSEA.